This T cell receptor (beta chain) was observed in a study of blood T cells in healthy people across ages. This clonotype was seen a handful of times. Its antigen is as yet unknown. Primed by a sample-barcoded 5' primer and a J-beta primer mix, a second PCR proceeded for roughly 6 to 12 cycles. Carrying 12 random nucleotides, a template-switch adaptor labeled each individual cDNA molecule. Each single sample gave us at least 2.5 million CDR3-containing paired-end reads. Via MiXCR, TCRdb re-called the 5' RACE reads, giving one row per CDR3 protein. The sample consists of 1.5 million to 1.8 million distinct CDR3 sequences, 35% to 45% of them appearing once. Study-level points and caveats: Comparison with aged donors showed that long-lived donors had more naive CD4+ cells and higher diversity.

This CDR3 has 15 amino acids. Germline CDR1 reads SGHTA; CDR2 reads FQGNSA. Trimming took 1 base from V and 1 from J, leaving 8 bases between them. The sequence derives from a woman aged 18 to 35 in good health. Sequencing was done on a sample of blood. This chain links TRBV7-2 with TRBJ2-1; no reliable D call. The CDR3 DNA follows: TGTGCCAGCAGCTTAGTTCCCCATTCCTACAATGAGCAGTTCTTC. Translated, it gives CASSLVPHSYNEQFF.